Below, one T cell receptor (beta chain) is given with its context. Its antigen is currently unknown. This entry is derived from a study of T-cell reconstitution after alpha-beta-depleted transplantation in children. Points from the study as a whole: Recipient T cells and thymic progenitors that survived gave rise to the high TCRbeta diversity observed at day 60 in some patients. In patients about two months after transplant, alpha-beta T cells reportedly arose from several hundred expanded graft clones. One year post-transplant, T-cell counts and diversity were largely derived from T cells produced anew.

Trimming shortened V by 0 bases and J by 5 bases, and 15 bases separated the two germline ends. Germline lookup yields CDR1 KGHSH and CDR2 LQKENI. CDR3 size: 16 residues. Unique molecular identifiers tagged the TCRbeta library. MiXCR, run by TCRdb on the PCR reads, gives a single entry per CDR3 protein. The sample holds fewer than 700,000 distinct CDR3 sequences, approximately 22% seen once. The chain joins TRBV18 to TRBJ2-3; D tentatively reads TRBD1 or TRBD2 (5 bases each). This TCR came from a boy younger than two who had a stem cell transplant for acute myeloid leukemia, so the T cells may come from the graft donor. This sample comprised PBMCs, mostly from graft donor cells, obtained 360 days after TCRalphabeta/CD19-depleted stem cell transplant. The chain's CDR3 is CASSPPTGQDGDTQYF. The CDR3 DNA reads TGTGCCAGCTCACCACCGACGGGGCAAGATGGAGATACGCAGTATTTT.